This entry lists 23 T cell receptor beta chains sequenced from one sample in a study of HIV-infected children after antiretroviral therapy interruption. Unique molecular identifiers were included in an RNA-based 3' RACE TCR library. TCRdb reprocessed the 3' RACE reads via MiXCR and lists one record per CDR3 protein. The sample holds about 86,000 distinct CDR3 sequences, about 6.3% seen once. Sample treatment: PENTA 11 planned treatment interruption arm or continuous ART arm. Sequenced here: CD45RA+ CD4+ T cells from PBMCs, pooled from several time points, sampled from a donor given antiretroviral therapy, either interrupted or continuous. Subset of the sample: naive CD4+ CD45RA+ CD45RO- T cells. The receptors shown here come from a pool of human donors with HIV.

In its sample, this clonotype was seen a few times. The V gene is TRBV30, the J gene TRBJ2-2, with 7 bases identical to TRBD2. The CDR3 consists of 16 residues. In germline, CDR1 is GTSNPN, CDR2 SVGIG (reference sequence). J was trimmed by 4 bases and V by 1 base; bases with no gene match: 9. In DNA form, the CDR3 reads TGTGCCTGGAGTGGGCTGGGGGGGGGACTCACCGGGGAGCTGTTTTTT. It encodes CAWSGLGGGLTGELFF.

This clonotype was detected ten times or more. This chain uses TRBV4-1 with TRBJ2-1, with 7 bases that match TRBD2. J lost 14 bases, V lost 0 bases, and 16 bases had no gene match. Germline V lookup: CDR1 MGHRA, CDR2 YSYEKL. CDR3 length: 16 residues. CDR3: CASSQEERLADLRKFF. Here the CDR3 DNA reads TGCGCCAGCAGCCAAGAGGAAAGGCTAGCGGACCTGAGGAAGTTCTTC.

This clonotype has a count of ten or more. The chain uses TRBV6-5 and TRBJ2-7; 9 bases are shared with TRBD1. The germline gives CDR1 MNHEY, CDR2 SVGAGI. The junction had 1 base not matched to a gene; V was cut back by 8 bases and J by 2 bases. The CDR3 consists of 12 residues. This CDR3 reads CASGDRAYEQYF. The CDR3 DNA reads TGTGCCAGCGGGGACAGGGCCTACGAGCAGTACTTC.

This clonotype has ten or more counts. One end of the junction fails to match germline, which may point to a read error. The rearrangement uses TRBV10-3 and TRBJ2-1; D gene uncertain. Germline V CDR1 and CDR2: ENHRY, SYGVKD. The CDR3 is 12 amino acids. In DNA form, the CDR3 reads TGTGCCAGCAGTGATGGCAAGGCTGAGCAGTTCTTC. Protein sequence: CASSDGKAEQFF.

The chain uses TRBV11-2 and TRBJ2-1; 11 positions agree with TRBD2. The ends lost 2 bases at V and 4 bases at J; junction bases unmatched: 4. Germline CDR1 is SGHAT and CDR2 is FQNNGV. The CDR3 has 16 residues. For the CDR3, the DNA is TGTGCCAGCAGCTTAACTAGCGGGGGCCCTTACAATGAGCAGTTCTTC. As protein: CASSLTSGGPYNEQFF.

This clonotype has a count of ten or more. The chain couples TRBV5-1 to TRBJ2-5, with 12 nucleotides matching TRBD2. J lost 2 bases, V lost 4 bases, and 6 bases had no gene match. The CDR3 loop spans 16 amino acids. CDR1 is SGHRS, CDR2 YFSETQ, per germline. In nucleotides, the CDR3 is TGCGCCAGCAGCGTGGGACTAGCGGGCGGTCAAGAGACCCAGTACTTC. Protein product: CASSVGLAGGQETQYF.

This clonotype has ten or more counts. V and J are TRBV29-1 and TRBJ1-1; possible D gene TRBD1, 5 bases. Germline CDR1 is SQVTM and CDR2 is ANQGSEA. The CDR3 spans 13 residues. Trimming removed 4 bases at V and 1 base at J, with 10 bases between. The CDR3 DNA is TGCAGCGTTGCATACAGGACGAACACTGAAGCTTTCTTT. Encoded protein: CSVAYRTNTEAFF. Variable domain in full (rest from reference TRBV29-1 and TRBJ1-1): SAVISQKPSRDICQRGTSLTIQCQVDSQVTMMFWYRQQPGQSLTLIATANQGSEATYESGFVIDKFPISRPNLTFSTLTVSNMSPEDSSIYLCSVAYRTNTEAFFGQGTRLTVV.

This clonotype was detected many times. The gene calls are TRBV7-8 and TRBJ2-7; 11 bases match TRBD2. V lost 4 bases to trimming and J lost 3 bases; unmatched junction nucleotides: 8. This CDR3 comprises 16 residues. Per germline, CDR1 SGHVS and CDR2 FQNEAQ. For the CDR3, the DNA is TGTGCCAGCAGCTCTCGGTTAGCGGGGGGGTACTACGAGCAGTACTTC. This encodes CASSSRLAGGYYEQYF.

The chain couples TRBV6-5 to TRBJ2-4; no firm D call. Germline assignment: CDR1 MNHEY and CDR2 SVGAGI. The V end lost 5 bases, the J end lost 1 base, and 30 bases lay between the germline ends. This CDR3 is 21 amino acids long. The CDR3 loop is CASSIDPQRNRVTLAKNIQYF. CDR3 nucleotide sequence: TGTGCCAGCAGTATCGATCCCCAGAGAAACCGCGTAACTCTGGCCAAAAACATTCAGTACTTC.

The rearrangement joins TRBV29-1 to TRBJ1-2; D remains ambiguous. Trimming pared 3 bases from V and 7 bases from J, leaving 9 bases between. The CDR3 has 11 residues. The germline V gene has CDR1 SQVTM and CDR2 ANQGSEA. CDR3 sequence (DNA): TGCAGCGTTGAGGGTAGAGGTGGCTACACCTTC. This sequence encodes CSVEGRGGYTF.

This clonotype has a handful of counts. Here the CDR3 reads CASSELAIETQYF. CDR3 in DNA: TGTGCCAGCAGTGAATTAGCAATAGAGACCCAGTACTTC. The chain employs TRBV6-1 and TRBJ2-5, with D unclear. The V end lost 2 bases, the J end lost 4 bases, and 8 bases lay between the germline ends. The CDR3 is 13 residues long. The germline gives CDR1 MNHNS, CDR2 SASEGT.

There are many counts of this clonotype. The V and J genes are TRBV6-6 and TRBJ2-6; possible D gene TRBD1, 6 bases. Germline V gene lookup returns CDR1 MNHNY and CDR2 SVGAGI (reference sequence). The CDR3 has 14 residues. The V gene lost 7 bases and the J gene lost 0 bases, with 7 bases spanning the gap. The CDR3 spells CASIQGSGANVLTF. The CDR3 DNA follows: TGTGCCAGCATACAGGGCTCTGGGGCCAACGTCCTGACTTTC.

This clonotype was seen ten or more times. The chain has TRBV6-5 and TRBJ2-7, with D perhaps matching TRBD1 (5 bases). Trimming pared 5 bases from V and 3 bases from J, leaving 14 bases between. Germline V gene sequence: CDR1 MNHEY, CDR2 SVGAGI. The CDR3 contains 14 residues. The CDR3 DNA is TGTGCCAGCAGTCTAACGACAGAGAACTACGAGCAGTACTTC. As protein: CASSLTTENYEQYF.

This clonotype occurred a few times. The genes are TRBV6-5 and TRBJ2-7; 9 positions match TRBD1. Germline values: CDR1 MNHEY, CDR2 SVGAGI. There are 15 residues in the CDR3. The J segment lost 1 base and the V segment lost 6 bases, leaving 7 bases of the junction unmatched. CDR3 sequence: CASSDGGQGSYEQYF. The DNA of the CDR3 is TGTGCCAGCAGCGATGGGGGACAGGGATCCTACGAGCAGTACTTC.

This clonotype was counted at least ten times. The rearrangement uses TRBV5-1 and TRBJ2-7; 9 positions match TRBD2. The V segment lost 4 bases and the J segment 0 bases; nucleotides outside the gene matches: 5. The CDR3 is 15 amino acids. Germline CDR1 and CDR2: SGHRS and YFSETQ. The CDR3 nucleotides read TGCGCCAGCAGCCCACGAGCGGGGGGCTCCTACGAGCAGTACTTC. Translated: CASSPRAGGSYEQYF.

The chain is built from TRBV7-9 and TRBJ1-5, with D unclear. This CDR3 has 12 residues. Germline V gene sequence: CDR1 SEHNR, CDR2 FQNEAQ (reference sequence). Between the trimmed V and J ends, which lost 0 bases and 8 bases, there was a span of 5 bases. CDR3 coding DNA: TGTGCCAGCAGCTTAGCCGATGAGCCCCAGCATTTT. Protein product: CASSLADEPQHF. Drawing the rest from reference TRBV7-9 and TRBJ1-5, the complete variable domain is DTGVSQNPRHKITKRGQNVTFRCDPISEHNRLYWYRQTLGQGPEFLTYFQNEAQLEKSRLLSDRFSAERPKGSFSTLEIQRTEQGDSAMYLCASSLADEPQHFGDGTRLSIL.

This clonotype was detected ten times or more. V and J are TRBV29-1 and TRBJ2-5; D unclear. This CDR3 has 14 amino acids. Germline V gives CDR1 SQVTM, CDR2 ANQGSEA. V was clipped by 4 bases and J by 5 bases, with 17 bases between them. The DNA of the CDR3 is TGCAGCGTTGTAAGACACGACCTTCGGGAGACCCAGTACTTC. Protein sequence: CSVVRHDLRETQYF.

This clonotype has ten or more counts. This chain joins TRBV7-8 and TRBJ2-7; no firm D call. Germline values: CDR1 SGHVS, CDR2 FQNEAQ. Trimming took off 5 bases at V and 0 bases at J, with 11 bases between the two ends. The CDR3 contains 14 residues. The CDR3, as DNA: TGTGCCAGCAGCCCGGCCCGGGTCTCCTACGAGCAGTACTTC. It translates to CASSPARVSYEQYF.

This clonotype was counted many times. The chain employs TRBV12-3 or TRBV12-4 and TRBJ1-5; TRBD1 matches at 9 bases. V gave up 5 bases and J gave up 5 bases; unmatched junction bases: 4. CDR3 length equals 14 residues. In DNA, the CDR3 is TGTGCCAGCAGTATGACAGGGGGGGATCAGCCCCAGCATTTT. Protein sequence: CASSMTGGDQPQHF.

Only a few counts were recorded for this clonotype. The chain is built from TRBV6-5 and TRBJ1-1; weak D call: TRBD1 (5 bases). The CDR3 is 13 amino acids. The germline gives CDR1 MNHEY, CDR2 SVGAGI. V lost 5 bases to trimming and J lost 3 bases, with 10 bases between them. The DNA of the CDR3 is TGTGCCAGCAGTCGCGGGACTTACACTGAAGCTTTCTTT. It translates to CASSRGTYTEAFF.

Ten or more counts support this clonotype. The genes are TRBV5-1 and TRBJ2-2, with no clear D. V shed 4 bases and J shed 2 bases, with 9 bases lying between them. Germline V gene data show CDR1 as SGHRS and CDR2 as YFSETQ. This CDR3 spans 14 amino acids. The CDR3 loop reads CASSVAINTGELFF. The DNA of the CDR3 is TGCGCCAGCAGCGTAGCCATCAACACCGGGGAGCTGTTTTTT.

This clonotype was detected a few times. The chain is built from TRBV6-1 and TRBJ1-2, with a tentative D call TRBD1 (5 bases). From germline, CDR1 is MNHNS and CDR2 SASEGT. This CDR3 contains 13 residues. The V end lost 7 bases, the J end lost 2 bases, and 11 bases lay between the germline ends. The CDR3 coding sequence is TGTGCCAGCACGGGGGGACGGAACTATGGCTACACCTTC. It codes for CASTGGRNYGYTF.

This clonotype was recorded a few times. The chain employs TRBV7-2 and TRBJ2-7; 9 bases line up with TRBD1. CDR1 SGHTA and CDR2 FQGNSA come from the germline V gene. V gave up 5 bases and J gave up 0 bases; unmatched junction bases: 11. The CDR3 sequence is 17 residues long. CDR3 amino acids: CASSRRTGAPSSYEQYF. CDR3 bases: TGTGCCAGCAGCCGTAGGACAGGGGCACCGAGCTCCTACGAGCAGTACTTC. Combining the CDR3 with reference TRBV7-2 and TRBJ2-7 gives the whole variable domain GAGVSQSPSNKVTEKGKDVELRCDPISGHTALYWYRQSLGQGLEFLIYFQGNSAPDKSGLPSDRFSAERTGGSVSTLTIQRTQQEDSAVYLCASSRRTGAPSSYEQYFGPGTRLTVT.